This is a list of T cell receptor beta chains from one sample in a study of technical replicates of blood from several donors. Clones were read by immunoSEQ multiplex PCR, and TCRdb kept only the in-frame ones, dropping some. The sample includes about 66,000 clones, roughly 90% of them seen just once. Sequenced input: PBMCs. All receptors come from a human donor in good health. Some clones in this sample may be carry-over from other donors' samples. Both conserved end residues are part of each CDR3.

cdr3_aa: CASSVYHNEQFF
v_call: TRBV13
j_call: TRBJ2-1

cdr3_aa: CSIQEGNYGYTF
v_call: TRBV29-1
j_call: TRBJ1-2

cdr3_aa: CASSFGQTYEQYF
v_call: TRBV11-2
j_call: TRBJ2-7

cdr3_aa: CASSLVVAGEWNIQYF
v_call: TRBV5-5
j_call: TRBJ2-4

cdr3_aa: CASSGQGADSPLHF
v_call: TRBV2
j_call: TRBJ1-6

cdr3_aa: CASSLRGSDEQYF
v_call: TRBV7-3
j_call: TRBJ2-7

cdr3_aa: CASSPEGGGYTF
v_call: TRBV7-9
j_call: TRBJ1-2

cdr3_aa: CASSLKPGTEARAFF
v_call: TRBV5-1
j_call: TRBJ1-1

cdr3_aa: CSATTGTEAFF
v_call: TRBV20-1
j_call: TRBJ1-1

cdr3_aa: CASSPDTSALLGKNIQYF
v_call: TRBV18
j_call: TRBJ2-4

cdr3_aa: CASRHGTVNSPLHF
v_call: TRBV14
j_call: TRBJ1-6

cdr3_aa: CARSTDGGPGDTQYF
v_call: TRBV5-6
j_call: TRBJ2-3

cdr3_aa: CASSLTGGYRYEQYF
v_call: TRBV7-9
j_call: TRBJ2-7

cdr3_aa: CASSSQRTDTQYF
v_call: TRBV7-2
j_call: TRBJ2-3

cdr3_aa: CASSFNRGPTEQYF
v_call: TRBV7-8
j_call: TRBJ2-7

cdr3_aa: CASRRALNTEAFF
v_call: TRBV27
j_call: TRBJ1-1

cdr3_aa: CASSPNSGGVNTYEQYF
v_call: TRBV18
j_call: TRBJ2-7

cdr3_aa: CATSGVSTDTQYF
v_call: TRBV10-3
j_call: TRBJ2-3

cdr3_aa: CATSVTGNTEAFF
v_call: TRBV15
j_call: TRBJ1-1

cdr3_aa: CASSATAGPVETQYF
v_call: TRBV5-4
j_call: TRBJ2-5

cdr3_aa: CASSYAGQNTEAFF
v_call: TRBV6-6
j_call: TRBJ1-1

cdr3_aa: CASSRTGEETQYF
v_call: TRBV5-1
j_call: TRBJ2-5

cdr3_aa: CASRFQGNTEAFF
v_call: TRBV10-1
j_call: TRBJ1-1

cdr3_aa: CASSFGQGGYEQYF
v_call: TRBV5-1
j_call: TRBJ2-7

cdr3_aa: CASSESSGEQYF
v_call: TRBV2
j_call: TRBJ2-7

cdr3_aa: CASSFEQKISGNTIYF
v_call: TRBV7-6
j_call: TRBJ1-3

cdr3_aa: CASSQSHGSNQPQHF
v_call: TRBV23-1
j_call: TRBJ1-5

cdr3_aa: CASSPRGGLSNNSPLHF
v_call: TRBV27
j_call: TRBJ1-6

cdr3_aa: CASSYPGQGNRPTDTQYF
v_call: TRBV7-9
j_call: TRBJ2-3

cdr3_aa: CASSPDRGDQPQHF
v_call: TRBV7-9
j_call: TRBJ1-5

cdr3_aa: CASSYTSGSSYEQYF
v_call: TRBV6-5
j_call: TRBJ2-7

cdr3_aa: CASQGTGINEQFF
v_call: TRBV2
j_call: TRBJ2-1

cdr3_aa: CASSNRDRGLGGYTF
v_call: TRBV7-9
j_call: TRBJ1-2

cdr3_aa: CASSQDPGRATDTQYF
v_call: TRBV4-3
j_call: TRBJ2-3

cdr3_aa: CASSLGDTRLTNYGYTF
v_call: TRBV7-6
j_call: TRBJ1-2

cdr3_aa: CASIPPKLAESSYEQYF
v_call: TRBV19
j_call: TRBJ2-7

cdr3_aa: CASSLSTGLLSGELFF
v_call: TRBV7-9
j_call: TRBJ2-2

cdr3_aa: CASSMTGRTYEQYF
v_call: TRBV11-3
j_call: TRBJ2-7

cdr3_aa: CASSQQARTGNSYEQYF
v_call: TRBV4-3
j_call: TRBJ2-7

cdr3_aa: CASSLYGGSYEQYF
v_call: TRBV5-4
j_call: TRBJ2-7

cdr3_aa: CASSEGEGADTQYF
v_call: TRBV6-1
j_call: TRBJ2-3

cdr3_aa: CAWNPLAGNTDTQYF
v_call: TRBV30
j_call: TRBJ2-3

cdr3_aa: CSASPGFGYTF
v_call: TRBV20-1
j_call: TRBJ1-2

cdr3_aa: CASSLGLAGVEDTQYF
v_call: TRBV5-6
j_call: TRBJ2-3

cdr3_aa: CASSIWDNAYEQYF
v_call: TRBV19
j_call: TRBJ2-7

cdr3_aa: CASSFTSGFVYEQYF
v_call: TRBV5-4
j_call: TRBJ2-7

cdr3_aa: CSGGGGRGRNTEAFF
v_call: TRBV29-1
j_call: TRBJ1-1

cdr3_aa: CASSLGGEGTAPYGYTF
v_call: TRBV5-6
j_call: TRBJ1-2

cdr3_aa: CASSPRGKNTEAFF
v_call: TRBV4-3
j_call: TRBJ1-1

cdr3_aa: CASRPGTELHF
v_call: TRBV23-1
j_call: TRBJ1-6

cdr3_aa: CASSPSGAGDYNEQFF
v_call: TRBV9
j_call: TRBJ2-1

cdr3_aa: CASKLAVEQFF
v_call: TRBV2
j_call: TRBJ2-1

cdr3_aa: CASSPTFDYGYTF
v_call: TRBV5-6
j_call: TRBJ1-2

cdr3_aa: CASNSLIVGDGANVLTF
v_call: TRBV9
j_call: TRBJ2-6

cdr3_aa: CASSSPQRGVVEQFF
v_call: TRBV27
j_call: TRBJ2-1